The entry below gives a single T cell receptor beta chain sequence along with its context. This entry is derived from a study of blood T cell repertoires in COVID-19. The wider study: There were acute and convalescent COVID-19 samples, and they came from the United States, Italy and Spain. PBMCs, B-cell-depleted T cells, or T cells were the source of the cDNA or gDNA that made up the material.

Trimming stripped 4 bases from V and 0 bases from J, with 7 bases between. CDR1 is SNHLY, CDR2 FYNNEI, per germline. The CDR3 has 14 amino acids. Authors' analysis steps: Scientists estimated how many nucleated cells there were by amplifying reference gene primers. The table came from immunoSEQ multiplex PCR; TCRdb's copy has only in-frame clones and leaves some out. V and J calls and clone size come straight from that table; D and trimming were deduced from the DNA. The data contain nearly 350,000 clones, around 80% of them singletons. The chain is built from TRBV2 and TRBJ1-3; the D is unclear. This receptor was taken from a man younger than 45 with active or convalescent COVID-19. Sequencing was done on a sample of peripheral blood. CDR3 coding DNA: TGTGCCAGCAGTGTGGCCAACTCTGGAAACACCATATATTTT. Its translation is CASSVANSGNTIYF.